Presented here are 10 T cell receptor beta chains from one specimen sequenced in a study of beta chain features in type 1 diabetes. What was sequenced were expressed TCRB transcripts, since all of the isolated RNA had been reverse transcribed. Libraries were prepared by immunoSEQ multiplex PCR; TCRdb keeps only in-frame clonotypes and omits some of them. Among 250,000 to 300,000 clones, about 8.5% were seen once, and the ten largest hold approximately 1%. Sequenced input: central memory CD4+ T cells from blood. The receptors shown here come from a young woman in good health.

The gene calls are TRBV29-1 and TRBJ2-3; 8 bases line up with TRBD2. Trimming at V came to 3 bases and at J to 4 bases, leaving 9 bases not matched to a gene. The CDR3 is 15 residues long. Germline V gene lookup returns CDR1 SQVTM and CDR2 ANQGSEA. The CDR3 nucleotides are TGCAGCGTTGACGGGGGGGCGATATCACCAGATACGCAGTATTTT. Translation gives CSVDGGAISPDTQYF.

The rearrangement joins TRBV7-2 to TRBJ1-2; D gene ambiguous. This CDR3 contains 15 residues. The V end lost 1 base, the J end lost 4 bases, and 13 bases lay between the germline ends. From germline, CDR1 is SGHTA and CDR2 FQGNSA. The CDR3 DNA reads as TGTGCCAGCAGCTTAGAAAGATTGCGGGCCTATGGCTACACCTTC. Translation: CASSLERLRAYGYTF.

This clone was counted ten times or more. The chain carries TRBV4-3 and TRBJ1-5; 9 nucleotides match TRBD1. The CDR3 consists of 17 residues. With V trimmed by 3 bases and J by 6 bases, 12 bases remained unmatched. Germline V gene sequence: CDR1 LGHNA, CDR2 YSLEER. The CDR3 loop reads CASSQDIGTGRGQPQHF. The CDR3 nucleotides read TGCGCCAGCAGCCAGGACATAGGGACAGGGAGGGGTCAGCCCCAGCATTTT.

In this sample, this clone turned up a few times. The V and J genes are TRBV30 and TRBJ1-1, with D maybe TRBD1 (5 bases). The V and J ends lost 1 base and 2 bases respectively, with 29 bases between them. Looked up from germline, CDR1 is GTSNPN and CDR2 is SVGIG (reference sequence). The CDR3 loop spans 20 amino acids. CDR3 nucleotides: TGTGCCTGGAGTGGGTCGGGCGGGACCGGGATGTTTCGGGGAAACACTGAAGCTTTCTTT. Its translation is CAWSGSGGTGMFRGNTEAFF.

The V and J genes are TRBV11-3 and TRBJ2-1; D remains unclear. CDR1 is SGHNT and CDR2 is YENEEA in the germline V gene. The CDR3 covers 13 residues. Deletions cut 7 bases from V and 3 bases from J, with 10 bases between. The CDR3, as DNA: TGTGCCAGCACCCAAGGACGCTACAATGAGCAGTTCTTC. Translated, it gives CASTQGRYNEQFF.

J is TRBJ1-2 and V is TRBV28, with 7 bases that match TRBD1. The CDR3 sequence is 13 residues long. The germline gives CDR1 MDHEN, CDR2 SYDVKM. J gave up 4 bases and V 7 bases, and 6 bases lay outside the gene matches. In DNA form, the CDR3 reads TGTGCCAGCACGGTGGGACAGCTCTATGGCTACACCTTC. As protein: CASTVGQLYGYTF.

This clone has a handful of counts. The chain recombines TRBV4-1 with TRBJ1-2; unclear D gene. This CDR3 contains 13 residues. The germline CDR1 and CDR2 sequences are MGHRA and YSYEKL. V lost 0 bases and J 11 bases, leaving 13 bases between the germline ends. Here the CDR3 DNA reads TGCGCCAGCAGCCAAGATCGCGGTATGAGGTACACCTTC. It is translated as CASSQDRGMRYTF.

This clone was recorded at least ten times. The sample contains more than one DNA sequence encoding this CDR3. The chain is built from TRBV2 and TRBJ2-3; D not certain. V gave up 1 base and J gave up 1 base, with 0 bases separating them. This CDR3 is built from 12 residues. Germline V gene lookup returns CDR1 SNHLY and CDR2 FYNNEI. The DNA for the CDR3 is TGTGCCAGCAGTGAAGGCACAGATACGCAGTATTTT. It specifies CASSEGTDTQYF.

This clone was counted at least ten times. The rearrangement joins TRBV5-4 to TRBJ2-3, with D perhaps TRBD1 or TRBD2 (5 bases each). This CDR3 contains 14 residues. Germline CDR1 is SGHNT and CDR2 is YYREEE (reference sequence). The germline V and J ends were trimmed by 2 bases and 1 base, with 8 bases remaining between them. The CDR3 sequence: CASSLRDRTDTQYF. CDR3 coding DNA: TGTGCCAGCAGCTTAAGGGACCGCACAGATACGCAGTATTTT.

Comments on this clone: A much larger clone lies a single base off, so this may be a read error. The chain links TRBV2 to TRBJ1-3; 8 positions match TRBD1. After removal of 6 bases from V and 0 bases from J, the junction contained 7 bases not matched to a gene. Germline V CDR1 and CDR2: SNHLY, FYNNEI. The CDR3 spans 16 residues. This chain's CDR3 is CASRPGQGGSGNTIYF. Written as DNA, the CDR3 is TGTGCCAGCAGGCCCGGACAGGGCGGCTCTGGAAACACCATATATTTT.